This record covers a single T cell receptor (beta chain). This entry is derived from a study of blood T cell repertoires in COVID-19. Libraries were prepared by immunoSEQ multiplex PCR; TCRdb keeps only in-frame clonotypes and omits some of them. The sample lists hundreds of thousands of clones, 65% to 85% occurring once. Germline V gene lookup returns CDR1 MNHEY and CDR2 SVGAGI. The CDR3 covers 12 residues. The trim removed 10 bases at V and 0 bases at J, leaving 2 bases unmatched. Sequencing was done on a sample of peripheral blood. This chain connects TRBV6-5 to TRBJ1-2; TRBD1 matches at 7 bases. This TCR derives from a woman between 45 and 65 years old with acute or convalescent COVID-19. The CDR3: CAIGTANYGYTF. The CDR3 nucleotides are TGTGCCATCGGGACAGCTAACTATGGCTACACCTTC.